The 20 T cell receptor beta chains below all came from one sample that was sequenced in a study of blood T cell repertoires in COVID-19. Assay used: immunoSEQ multiplex PCR; TCRdb lists only in-frame clones, some missing. There are around 300,000 clones in the sample; around 90% occur only once, and 1.5% to 2% lies in the top ten. The source material was PBMCs or T cells enriched from blood (not recorded which). The receptors shown here come from a woman aged 35 to 49 who had recovered from COVID-19.

This chain uses TRBV5-4 with TRBJ2-1, with D perhaps matching TRBD2 (7 bases). CDR3 length equals 15 residues. V lost 0 bases to trimming and J lost 5 bases, with 12 bases between them. The germline CDR1 and CDR2 sequences are SGHNT and YYREEE (reference sequence). CDR3 coding DNA: TGTGCCAGCAGCTTGGGTCCGGGGGGCCACAATGAGCAGTTCTTC. Encoded protein: CASSLGPGGHNEQFF.

The chain joins TRBV27 to TRBJ2-7; tentative D call: TRBD1 (5 bases). Trimming removed 6 bases at V and 3 bases at J, with 12 bases between. The germline CDR1 and CDR2 sequences are MNHEY and SMNVEV (reference sequence). The CDR3 is made up of 13 amino acids. CDR3 nucleotide sequence: TGTGCCAGCAGAACCAACACAGGCTACGAGCAGTACTTC. Translating gives CASRTNTGYEQYF.

The chain joins TRBV24-1 to TRBJ2-2; perhaps TRBD2 as D (6 bases). V lost 1 base, J lost 4 bases, and 21 bases lay in between. CDR1 KGHDR and CDR2 SFDVKD come from the germline V gene. This CDR3 spans 19 amino acids. The CDR3 DNA sequence: TGTGCCACCAGTGATTTAGTACTAGCCCATGAGGATAGCACCGGGGAGCTGTTTTTT. This translates into CATSDLVLAHEDSTGELFF.

The V and J genes are TRBV6-1 and TRBJ1-6; D possibly corresponds to TRBD1 (6 bases). The CDR3 covers 15 residues. Germline CDR1 and CDR2: MNHNS and SASEGT. Trimming took 3 bases from V and 10 from J, leaving 16 bases between them. DNA of the CDR3: TGTGCCAGCAGTGAGGGGGCCAGGGGAGACTCACCCCTCCACTTT. Translating it yields CASSEGARGDSPLHF.

This clone is a singleton in its sample. The CDR3 reads CASRTSGSRRDTQYF. The DNA for the CDR3 is TGTGCCAGTCGGACTAGCGGGAGTCGTAGGGATACGCAGTATTTT. This chain joins TRBV19 and TRBJ2-3; 13 nucleotides agree with TRBD2. Trimming removed 8 bases from V and 6 bases from J; junction bases left unmatched: 8. The CDR3 runs to 15 residues. Germline V gene sequence: CDR1 LNHDA, CDR2 SQIVND (reference sequence).

V usage is TRBV9 and J usage is TRBJ2-2; tentatively, D is TRBD1 (5 bases). Germline V gene lookup returns CDR1 SGDLS and CDR2 YYNGEE. CDR3 size: 15 residues. Trimming pared 0 bases from V and 5 bases from J, leaving 11 bases between. The DNA of the CDR3 is TGTGCCAGCAGCGTAGGTCTAGGGGCGACCGGGGAGCTGTTTTTT. It codes for CASSVGLGATGELFF.

This chain's CDR3 is CASSSTGGYGYTF. The DNA for the CDR3 is TGTGCCAGCAGTTCGACAGGGGGTTATGGCTACACCTTC. V and J are TRBV27 and TRBJ1-2, with 9 bases identical to TRBD1. The CDR3 spans 13 residues. Germline lookup yields CDR1 MNHEY and CDR2 SMNVEV (reference sequence). J gave up 5 bases and V 4 bases, and 2 bases lay outside the gene matches.

The chain uses TRBV11-1 and TRBJ2-1, with D perhaps TRBD2 (7 bases). Deletions cut 4 bases from V and 7 bases from J, with 20 bases between. The CDR3 totals 16 residues. Germline V CDR1 and CDR2: SGHAT, FQDESV (reference sequence). The CDR3 reads CASSSGGPGRTNEQFF. CDR3 sequence (DNA): TGTGCCAGCAGCTCCGGGGGGCCCGGAAGAACGAATGAGCAGTTCTTC.

The J gene is TRBJ2-5, the V gene TRBV6-5; maybe TRBD2 (6 bases). Trimming cost V 6 bases and J 3 bases, with 14 bases left between them. Germline V gene lookup returns CDR1 MNHEY and CDR2 SVGAGI. This CDR3 has 14 amino acids. The CDR3 spells CASRQGLGKETQYF. DNA for the CDR3: TGTGCCAGCAGGCAGGGACTCGGAAAAGAGACCCAGTACTTC.

The count of this clone is one. The V and J genes are TRBV5-1 and TRBJ2-1; 7 bases line up with TRBD1. The CDR3 is 15 residues long. J gave up 5 bases and V 0 bases, and 5 bases lay outside the gene matches. Germline assignment: CDR1 SGHRS and CDR2 YFSETQ. The CDR3 DNA reads as TGCGCCAGCAGCTTGGAGGGGGCGGTCAACAATGAGCAGTTCTTC. Translated, it gives CASSLEGAVNNEQFF. Complete variable domain (other parts from reference TRBV5-1 and TRBJ2-1): KAGVTQTPRYLIKTRGQQVTLSCSPISGHRSVSWYQQTPGQGLQFLFEYFSETQRNKGNFPGRFSGRQFSNSRSEMNVSTLELGDSALYLCASSLEGAVNNEQFFGPGTRLTVL.

This clone was seen just once. The DNA for the CDR3 is TGCGCCAGCAGCTTGACAGGGTTAGACTCTGGAAACACCATATATTTT. This gives the protein CASSLTGLDSGNTIYF. The V gene is TRBV5-1, the J gene TRBJ1-3; a weak D match, TRBD1 (6 bases). This CDR3 has 16 amino acids. Looked up from germline, CDR1 is SGHRS and CDR2 is YFSETQ. Trimming removed 1 base at V and 0 bases at J, with 11 bases between.

The chain combines TRBV7-3 with TRBJ1-2; D perhaps matches TRBD1 (6 bases). The CDR3 contains 15 residues. CDR1 is SGHTA and CDR2 is FQGTGA in the germline V gene. V lost 0 bases, J lost 2 bases, and 10 bases lay in between. The chain's CDR3 is CASSLTRDTNYGYTF. The CDR3 bases are TGTGCCAGCAGCTTAACCCGGGACACCAACTATGGCTACACCTTC.

This sequence joins TRBV3-1 (or the pseudogene TRBV3-2) and TRBJ1-1, with D maybe TRBD1 (6 bases). Trimming removed 1 base from V and 1 base from J, with 7 bases in between. The CDR3 is 14 residues long. CDR1 and CDR2 (germline): LGHDT, YNNKEL (reference sequence). CDR3 protein: CASSQGTENTEAFF. DNA for the CDR3: TGTGCCAGCAGCCAAGGGACAGAGAACACTGAAGCTTTCTTT.

V usage is TRBV6-2 or TRBV6-3 and J usage is TRBJ2-7; no reliable D call. V was trimmed by 5 bases and J by 3 bases, leaving 14 bases between them. This CDR3 spans 14 amino acids. The V gene's germline CDR1 is MNHEY and CDR2 SVGEGT. The DNA of the CDR3 is TGTGCCAGCAGTACTCTCATACCAGGCTACGAGCAGTACTTC. The encoded protein is CASSTLIPGYEQYF.

This chain joins TRBV7-9 and TRBJ1-2, with 7 bases identical to TRBD1. The V gene's germline CDR1 is SEHNR and CDR2 FQNEAQ (reference sequence). The ends lost 1 base at V and 4 bases at J; junction bases unmatched: 9. The CDR3 totals 16 residues. The CDR3 region is CASSLEGRGTGYGYTF. The CDR3 region has the DNA TGTGCCAGCAGCTTAGAGGGCAGGGGGACGGGCTATGGCTACACCTTC.

Comment on this clone: Other DNA variants within this sample encode the same CDR3. The chain employs TRBV2 and TRBJ1-1; unclear D gene. Germline V gene sequence: CDR1 SNHLY, CDR2 FYNNEI. Between the trimmed V and J ends, which lost 1 base and 4 bases, there was a span of 7 bases. The CDR3 covers 13 residues. Written as DNA, the CDR3 is TGTGCCAGCAGTGAAGAGAGCGGCACTGAAGCTTTCTTT. Amino acids: CASSEESGTEAFF.

This clone has a handful of counts. The chain carries TRBV29-1 and TRBJ2-2; D might be TRBD1 (5 bases). Trimming cost V 7 bases and J 4 bases, with 16 bases left between them. This CDR3 is 14 amino acids long. Germline V gene lookup returns CDR1 SQVTM and CDR2 ANQGSEA. The CDR3 is CSALKGSSTGELFF. CDR3 coding DNA: TGCAGCGCGCTGAAGGGGTCTAGCACCGGGGAGCTGTTTTTT.

The gene calls are TRBV5-1 and TRBJ2-7, with 10 bases identical to TRBD1. Germline V gene lookup returns CDR1 SGHRS and CDR2 YFSETQ. The CDR3 sequence is 19 residues long. Trimming at V came to 4 bases and at J to 1 base, leaving 17 bases not matched to a gene. The CDR3 protein is CASSPGTGDLGGGSYEQYF. CDR3 DNA sequence: TGCGCCAGCAGCCCCGGGACAGGGGACCTAGGGGGAGGGTCCTACGAGCAGTACTTC.

In DNA, the CDR3 is TGTGCCAGCAGTGAAGCCCCCGAGAGGGAAAAACTGTTTTTT. Protein sequence: CASSEAPEREKLFF. The chain uses TRBV2 and TRBJ1-4, with D unresolved. This CDR3 contains 14 residues. Germline-derived CDR1 and CDR2 are SNHLY and FYNNEI. V lost 0 bases and J 8 bases, leaving 10 bases between the germline ends.

The rearrangement links TRBV6-1 to TRBJ1-4, with D perhaps TRBD1 (5 bases). CDR1 and CDR2 from the germline V gene are MNHNS and SASEGT. The CDR3 has 17 amino acids. Trimming stripped 4 bases from V and 4 bases from J, with 19 bases between. This chain's CDR3 is CASSGRQITTSNEKLFF. The CDR3 DNA is TGTGCCAGCAGTGGACGACAGATTACCACCAGTAATGAAAAACTGTTTTTT.